This is a list of T cell receptor beta chains from one sample in a study of CD8+CD57+ T cells in acquired aplastic anemia. In TCRdb, the reads were re-called with MiXCR into one record per CDR3 protein. The sample includes approximately 190,000 distinct CDR3 sequences, 48% of them seen just once. The source material was sorted CD4+, CD8+, or CD8+CD57+ T cells (not recorded which) from PBMCs. These receptors were obtained from a human donor with aplastic anemia. Each CDR3 is given with its conserved first and last residue. Fields, in order: D gene, V gene, clone size, J gene, CDR3 protein, CDR3 DNA. The D gene is left open where the match is weak. Not every row has a clone size; where given, it reads once, few, many or a size class.

.	TRBV10-3	.	TRBJ2-5	CAIRARETQYF	TGTGCCATCAGAGCGCGAGAGACCCAGTACTTC
.	TRBV19	.	TRBJ2-3	CASRPSDVRTQYF	TGTGCCAGTAGACCTAGCGACGTGCGTACGCAGTATTTT
.	TRBV7-2	.	TRBJ1-2	CASSFSGGGTDGYTF	TGTGCCAGCAGCTTTTCCGGGGGGGGTACTGATGGCTACACCTTC
.	TRBV6-1	few	TRBJ2-3	CASSEPGQTSTDTQYF	TGTGCCAGCAGTGAACCGGGCCAGACCTCCACAGATACGCAGTATTTT
TRBD1	TRBV15	many	TRBJ1-6	CATSRRTGVNNSPLHF	TGTGCCACCAGCAGGAGGACAGGGGTCAATAATTCACCCCTCCACTTT
.	TRBV6-1	.	TRBJ1-6	CASRDTNSPLHF	TGTGCCAGCCGGGACACCAATTCACCCCTCCACTTT
.	TRBV4-1	many	TRBJ2-1	CASSQDRIDDEQFF	TGCGCCAGCAGCCAAGATCGAATAGACGATGAGCAGTTCTTC
.	TRBV19	.	TRBJ1-1	CASSWDLNTEAFF	TGTGCCAGTAGTTGGGACCTAAACACTGAAGCTTTCTTT
.	TRBV7-9	.	TRBJ1-5	CASAYSNQPQHF	TGTGCCAGCGCGTATAGCAATCAGCCCCAGCATTTT
.	TRBV10-3	few	TRBJ1-2	CAISGGGGGRYTF	TGTGCCATCAGTGGTGGGGGAGGCGGTCGCTACACCTTC
.	TRBV6-5	many	TRBJ2-5	CASRETGRETQYF	TGTGCCAGCAGGGAGACAGGGAGGGAGACCCAGTACTTC
.	TRBV5-1	many	TRBJ1-5	CASSLSTGSNQPQHF	TGCGCCAGCAGCCTCAGTACAGGGAGCAATCAGCCCCAGCATTTT
.	TRBV7-2	.	TRBJ2-7	CASSIIGAASYEQYF	TGTGCCAGCAGCATCATCGGAGCAGCCTCCTACGAGCAGTACTTC
.	TRBV24-1	.	TRBJ2-7	CATSDSSAVYEQYF	TGTGCCACCAGTGATTCCTCCGCCGTATACGAGCAGTACTTC
TRBD1	TRBV2	once	TRBJ1-5	CASSEVLGVGQGNQPQHF	TGTGCCAGCAGTGAAGTCTTAGGCGTGGGACAGGGCAATCAGCCCCAGCATTTT
.	TRBV24-1	many	TRBJ2-2	CATSDYRESGELFF	TGTGCCACCAGTGATTACAGGGAATCCGGGGAGCTGTTTTTT
.	TRBV6-1	many	TRBJ2-7	CASRPLTGSYEQYF	TGTGCCAGCAGACCCCTGACGGGCAGCTACGAGCAGTACTTC
TRBD1	TRBV20-1	few	TRBJ2-7	CSATGTETYEQYF	TGCAGTGCTACCGGGACAGAGACCTACGAGCAGTACTTC
TRBD1	TRBV10-1	few	TRBJ2-3	CASSGGTGDTDTQYF	TGCGCCAGCAGTGGCGGGACAGGGGACACAGATACGCAGTATTTT
.	TRBV25-1	few	TRBJ2-5	CASSPGGRESETQYF	TGTGCCAGCAGCCCCGGGGGCAGGGAGTCGGAGACCCAGTACTTC